Sequencing of this T cell receptor beta chain was carried out in a study of T cell responses to AZD1222 COVID-19 vaccine. Regarding the study as a whole: Elevations in Spike-specific TCR breadth and depth followed administration of two AZD1222 doses.

V lost 6 bases, J lost 9 bases, and 17 bases lay in between. The CDR3 has 13 amino acids. Per germline, CDR1 LNHDA and CDR2 SQIVND (reference sequence). As regards this clone: Its cognate antigen is unknown.

Assay: immunoSEQ multiplex PCR; the TCRdb copy retains only in-frame clones and omits some. Of about 120,000 clones listed, 92% are singletons. The TCR sequence derives from an adult in good health. The J gene is TRBJ1-1, the V gene TRBV19, with D unclear. The starting material was peripheral blood, obtained on day 0 of AZD1222 vaccination. The CDR3 DNA reads TGTGCCAGTAGCCGGGAGATACAAGAGAAAGCTTTCTTT. Translation gives CASSREIQEKAFF.